The rows below give T cell receptor beta chains drawn from one sample of a study of T cells in Graves' hyperthyroidism and ophthalmopathy. TCRdb re-called the multiplex PCR reads through MiXCR, storing one row per CDR3 protein. The data show about 200,000 distinct CDR3 sequences, around 18% seen once. The source material was blood. The receptors here all came from a man between 35 and 55 years old with Graves' hyperthyroidism. Both conserved end residues are part of each CDR3. A D gene is named only where the DNA matches it firmly. Some rows mark clone size as missing; the rest say once, few, many or name a class of expanded clone.

V	D	J	size	DNA	CDR3
TRBV7-9	TRBD1	TRBJ1-2	many	TGTGCCAGCCGGGACAGAGCTAACTATGGCTACACCTTC	CASRDRANYGYTF
TRBV3-1	.	TRBJ1-2	many	TGTGCCAGCAGCCAAGGCCCCGGGGGCTACACCTTC	CASSQGPGGYTF
TRBV11-1	.	TRBJ2-5	many	TGTGCCAGCAGCTTAGGGCGAGAAGAGACCCAGTACTTC	CASSLGREETQYF
TRBV27	.	TRBJ1-5	many	TGTGCCAGCAGTTTATCGGGGACGGGCATGAGCAATCAGCCCCAGCATTTT	CASSLSGTGMSNQPQHF
TRBV6-2/TRBV6-3	.	TRBJ2-1	.	TGTGCCAGCAGTGACACCGGGACGGAGTCCTACAATGAGCAGTTCTTC	CASSDTGTESYNEQFF
TRBV28	.	TRBJ2-3	many	TGTGCCAGCAGTGGGAGGGGGCAAGGCACAGATACGCAGTATTTT	CASSGRGQGTDTQYF
TRBV7-2	.	TRBJ1-1	.	TGTGCCAGCAGCTTATCGGGTAGGACTGAAGCTTTCTTT	CASSLSGRTEAFF
TRBV24-1	.	TRBJ2-2	.	TGTGCCACCAGTCACAATACCGGGGAGCTGTTTTTT	CATSHNTGELFF
TRBV6-6	.	TRBJ2-7	.	TGTGCCAGCAGTTACTCCCGACAGTACGAGCAGTACTTC	CASSYSRQYEQYF
TRBV28	.	TRBJ2-6	.	TGTGCCAGCAGGAGCGGGGGGGCCAACGTCCTGACTTTC	CASRSGGANVLTF
TRBV20-1	.	TRBJ1-4	.	TGCAGTGCTAGAACAACAGGGTCGGATGAAAAACTGTTTTTT	CSARTTGSDEKLFF
TRBV19	TRBD1	TRBJ1-5	few	TGTGCCAGTACTCCGAGGGACAGTAGCAATCAGCCCCAGCATTTT	CASTPRDSSNQPQHF
TRBV7-2	.	TRBJ1-3	many	TGTGCCAGCAGTCGATACCAGGGTAGTGGAAACACCATATATTTT	CASSRYQGSGNTIYF
TRBV2	TRBD2	TRBJ2-3	.	TGTGCCATCCCCTTCGGGCGGGAGTCTACAGATACGCAGTATTTT	CAIPFGRESTDTQYF
TRBV7-9	.	TRBJ1-2	many	TGTGCCAGCAGCTTAGCGGACCAGGATGGCTACACCTTC	CASSLADQDGYTF
TRBV6-1	TRBD2	TRBJ2-7	.	TGTGCCAGCAGTGGAACCGCTGCCGGGACTAGCGGTAAAAGCTCCTACGAGCAGTACTTC	CASSGTAAGTSGKSSYEQYF
TRBV5-1	TRBD1	TRBJ1-1	many	TGCGCCAGCAGCTCGGACAGGATGAACACTGAAGCTTTCTTT	CASSSDRMNTEAFF
TRBV10-3	.	TRBJ2-2	many	TGTGCCATCAAAGGCCGGGGTGACACCGGGGAGCTGTTTTTT	CAIKGRGDTGELFF
TRBV5-1	.	TRBJ1-2	many	TGCGCCAGCAGCTTGAACCCCGGAGCGGGGGGCGATGGCTACACCTTC	CASSLNPGAGGDGYTF
TRBV29-1	.	TRBJ1-2	.	TGCAGCGTTGAAGAGGACATGAACTATGGCTACACCTTC	CSVEEDMNYGYTF
TRBV2	TRBD1	TRBJ2-7	many	TGTGCCAGCAGTGAAGACAGGGGGCTCTCCTACGAGCAGTACTTC	CASSEDRGLSYEQYF
TRBV5-6	.	TRBJ2-7	many	TGTGCCAGCAGCCTTGGAGGACTTTTTACCTACGAGCAGTACTTC	CASSLGGLFTYEQYF
TRBV7-9	.	TRBJ1-5	many	TGTGCCAGCAGCCCGACGACAGGTGAGGGACAGCCCCAGCATTTT	CASSPTTGEGQPQHF
TRBV7-3	.	TRBJ1-2	once	TGTGCCAGCAGTTTATTTGGCAGCCGGTCTAACTATGGCTACACCTTC	CASSLFGSRSNYGYTF
TRBV12-3/TRBV12-4	TRBD1	TRBJ1-2	many	TGTGCCAGCAGTTTGAGGGACAGGGGGATCTATGGCTACACCTTC	CASSLRDRGIYGYTF
TRBV3-1	.	TRBJ1-2	many	TGTGCCAGCAGCCAAGTTTTCGGACGGAGCTTTCATGGCTACACCTTC	CASSQVFGRSFHGYTF